A single sample is the source of the 25 T cell receptor beta chains below, sequenced in a study of shared clonotypes between healthy human individuals. Only in-frame clones appear in the TCRdb table, and some are missing; sequencing was by immunoSEQ multiplex PCR. Among roughly 2.1 million clones listed, more than 85% were seen once. Terminally differentiated effector memory CD45RA+ cells were excluded from the naive CD8 cells, which were CD45RO-negative and positively selected for CCR7. Sequenced input: naive CD8+ T cells from PBMCs. The receptor source for this set is a man aged 18 to 35 in good health. Some clones in this sample may be carry-over from other donors' samples.

The gene calls are TRBV5-1 and TRBJ2-7; D is unresolved. The CDR3 length is 17 residues. V was clipped by 0 bases and J by 1 base, with 17 bases between them. The germline gives CDR1 SGHRS, CDR2 YFSETQ. The CDR3 region is CASSLVPQSAYSYEQYF. DNA for the CDR3: TGCGCCAGCAGCTTGGTCCCCCAAAGCGCCTATTCCTACGAGCAGTACTTC.

Notes on this clone: Distinct nucleotide sequences in the sample also encode this CDR3. The J gene is TRBJ1-1, the V gene TRBV27; no reliable D call. Germline V gene sequence: CDR1 MNHEY, CDR2 SMNVEV (reference sequence). The CDR3 sequence is 12 residues long. V gave up 3 bases and J gave up 5 bases, with 7 bases separating them. The DNA for the CDR3 is TGTGCCAGCAGTTTGAGAGGAACTGAAGCTTTCTTT. Its protein product is CASSLRGTEAFF.

The genes are TRBV5-1 and TRBJ2-2; a weak D match, TRBD2 (6 bases). Trimming left V 5 bases short and J 6 bases short, with 14 bases between. The CDR3 consists of 14 residues. Germline V gene data show CDR1 as SGHRS and CDR2 as YFSETQ. The CDR3 sequence: CASRIWEDAGELFF. The CDR3 bases are TGCGCCAGCAGGATCTGGGAGGACGCCGGGGAGCTGTTTTTT.

The chain combines TRBV7-2 with TRBJ2-3; D gene ambiguous. The germline V gene encodes CDR1 SGHTA and CDR2 FQGNSA. Trimming stripped 2 bases from V and 2 bases from J, with 11 bases between. The CDR3 is 15 residues long. CDR3 bases: TGTGCCAGCAGCTTATCTCACAGCCTCACAGATACGCAGTATTTT. Translating gives CASSLSHSLTDTQYF.

On this clone: Other DNA sequences within the sample encode an identical CDR3. This sequence joins TRBV10-3 and TRBJ2-2; 13 bases align to TRBD2. V gave up 3 bases and J gave up 6 bases; unmatched junction bases: 1. The germline V gene encodes CDR1 ENHRY and CDR2 SYGVKD. The CDR3 contains 15 residues. The CDR3 sequence: CAISELAGGPGELFF. CDR3 coding DNA: TGTGCCATCAGTGAACTAGCGGGAGGGCCCGGGGAGCTGTTTTTT.

This chain joins TRBV28 and TRBJ2-1; the D gene is possibly TRBD2 (5 bases). Trimming removed 6 bases at V and 2 bases at J, with 14 bases between. CDR1 is MDHEN and CDR2 is SYDVKM in the germline V gene. CDR3 length equals 15 residues. CDR3 bases: TGTGCCAGCAGCGGGGATCGGTCGGCCTACAATGAGCAGTTCTTC. This codes for CASSGDRSAYNEQFF.

This clone was seen more than once but under ten times. The genes are TRBV9 and TRBJ1-2, with 9 nucleotides matching TRBD1. Unmatched junction bases numbered 5, after V lost 3 bases and J lost 2 bases. The CDR3 runs 15 residues. CDR1 is SGDLS, CDR2 YYNGEE, per germline. The CDR3 nucleotides are TGTGCCAGCAGCGCCCTTGGACAGGGGAACTATGGCTACACCTTC. Protein product: CASSALGQGNYGYTF.

The chain employs TRBV5-3 and TRBJ2-7; no firm D call. TRBV5-3 is reported as an ORF; its role is uncertain. This CDR3 has 16 amino acids. V lost 2 bases, J lost 2 bases, and 17 bases lay in between. The CDR3 region has the DNA TGTGCCAGAAGCTTCCTCTCCCGCGGTATGACCTACGAGCAGTACTTC. Protein product: CARSFLSRGMTYEQYF.

This chain connects TRBV4-2 to TRBJ2-1; D is ambiguous. Per germline, CDR1 LGHNA and CDR2 YNFKEQ. There are 17 residues in the CDR3. V was cut by 0 bases and J by 3 bases, with 15 bases left in between. The CDR3 is CASSQDPPSGDYNEQFF. The CDR3, as DNA: TGTGCCAGCAGCCAAGATCCCCCTAGTGGGGACTACAATGAGCAGTTCTTC.

The chain combines TRBV27 with TRBJ1-1, with 7 bases aligning to TRBD1. The ends lost 6 bases at V and 1 base at J; junction bases unmatched: 8. The germline CDR1 and CDR2 sequences are MNHEY and SMNVEV (reference sequence). CDR3 length: 15 residues. CDR3 sequence reads: CASRYLGGSNTEAFF. CDR3 DNA sequence: TGTGCCAGCAGGTACCTAGGGGGCTCGAACACTGAAGCTTTCTTT.

V usage is TRBV7-3 and J usage is TRBJ2-1; no firm D call. V was pared by 1 base and J by 8 bases, with 12 bases between. Germline V lookup: CDR1 SGHTA, CDR2 FQGTGA. This CDR3 is built from 14 residues. CDR3 in DNA: TGTGCCAGCAGCTTAATTGGCAGGCTGGATGAGCAGTTCTTC. Translating gives CASSLIGRLDEQFF.

About this clone: The sample has other DNA sequences that encode this CDR3 too. The chain is built from TRBV29-1 and TRBJ2-7; D might be TRBD1 or TRBD2, each matching 6 bases. Germline loops: CDR1 SQVTM, CDR2 ANQGSEA. The V gene lost 6 bases and the J gene lost 3 bases, with 15 bases spanning the gap. The CDR3 has 13 residues. The CDR3 DNA follows: TGCAGCGTGGAGGGGGGACCCTTCTACGAGCAGTACTTC. Translated: CSVEGGPFYEQYF.

V usage is TRBV29-1 and J usage is TRBJ2-7, with D unclear. Trimming took 7 bases from V and 2 from J, leaving 9 bases between them. CDR1 is SQVTM and CDR2 is ANQGSEA in the germline V gene. The CDR3 length is 11 residues. CDR3 amino acids: CSAIGAYEQYF. CDR3 coding DNA: TGCAGCGCCATAGGAGCCTACGAGCAGTACTTC.

V and J are TRBV30 and TRBJ1-1; D unclear. The length of the CDR3 is 13 residues. In germline, CDR1 is GTSNPN, CDR2 SVGIG (reference sequence). V was shortened by 1 base and J by 6 bases, with 12 bases between the two germline ends. The CDR3: CAWSGGEVAEAFF. The CDR3 DNA sequence: TGTGCCTGGAGTGGGGGAGAGGTGGCTGAAGCTTTCTTT.

Only one count was recorded for this clone. This chain joins TRBV10-2 and TRBJ2-7; 12 bases line up with TRBD1. The germline V gene encodes CDR1 WSHSY and CDR2 SAAADI. This CDR3 spans 14 amino acids. V was pared by 5 bases and J by 5 bases, with 4 bases of the junction left unmatched. In nucleotides, the CDR3 is TGCGCCAGCAGTACGGGACAGGGGGCCCACGAGCAGTACTTC. It codes for CASSTGQGAHEQYF.

This chain joins TRBV7-2 and TRBJ2-2; D perhaps matches TRBD1 (6 bases). The CDR3 consists of 15 residues. Germline CDR1 SGHTA, CDR2 FQGNSA. V was cut by 0 bases and J by 5 bases, with 10 bases left in between. The CDR3 sequence: CASSLAWTATGELFF. The CDR3 DNA is TGTGCCAGCAGCTTAGCGTGGACAGCAACCGGGGAGCTGTTTTTT.

The CDR3 sequence: CASIPPRENTEAFF. The CDR3 nucleotides are TGTGCCAGCATTCCCCCCCGGGAGAACACTGAAGCTTTCTTT. The rearrangement uses TRBV6-6 and TRBJ1-1; no definite D call. This CDR3 has 14 residues. From germline, CDR1 is MNHNY and CDR2 SVGAGI (reference sequence). The V end lost 7 bases, the J end lost 1 base, and 13 bases lay between the germline ends.

Concerning this clone: The sample has other DNA sequences that encode this CDR3 too. J is TRBJ2-2 and V is TRBV2; D may be TRBD1 or TRBD2 (5 bases each). The CDR3 loop spans 15 amino acids. CDR1 is SNHLY, CDR2 FYNNEI, per germline. V was pared by 5 bases and J by 4 bases, with 14 bases between. CDR3 sequence reads: CASSRDRGRTGELFF. In nucleotides, the CDR3 is TGTGCCAGCAGTAGGGACCGGGGCCGCACCGGGGAGCTGTTTTTT.

In this sample, this clone turned up a few times. The genes are TRBV7-9 and TRBJ1-1; D not certain. This CDR3 comprises 11 residues. The V end lost 5 bases, the J end lost 8 bases, and 9 bases lay between the germline ends. Germline assignment: CDR1 SEHNR and CDR2 FQNEAQ (reference sequence). CDR3 in DNA: TGTGCCAGCAGCGCCAATATAGAAGCTTTCTTT. Protein sequence: CASSANIEAFF.

This clone has a single count. The rearrangement uses TRBV29-1 and TRBJ2-1; 7 nucleotides align to TRBD2. The CDR3 spans 17 residues. V was clipped by 3 bases and J by 4 bases; unmatched bases: 15. Germline CDR1 and CDR2: SQVTM and ANQGSEA. CDR3 loop: CSVEGLADKALYNEQFF. The DNA for the CDR3 is TGCAGCGTTGAGGGTCTAGCGGATAAAGCTTTATACAATGAGCAGTTCTTC.

In DNA, the CDR3 is TGTGCCAGTGCACAGGACGTCTCCTACGAGCAGTACTTC. Its protein product is CASAQDVSYEQYF. This chain connects TRBV7-3 to TRBJ2-7; the D gene is possibly TRBD1 (5 bases). The germline V gene has CDR1 SGHTA and CDR2 FQGTGA. Trimming stripped 9 bases from V and 0 bases from J, with 12 bases between. The CDR3 extends over 13 amino acids.

This rearrangement joins TRBV25-1 to TRBJ2-1, with 8 bases identical to TRBD1. The CDR3 consists of 13 residues. V lost 5 bases to trimming and J lost 6 bases; unmatched junction nucleotides: 3. Germline V CDR1 and CDR2: MGHDK, SYGVNS. This CDR3 is CASSFGQGNEQFF. The CDR3 DNA is TGTGCCAGCAGTTTTGGACAGGGCAATGAGCAGTTCTTC. Variable domain in full (rest from reference TRBV25-1 and TRBJ2-1): EADIYQTPRYLVIGTGKKITLECSQTMGHDKMYWYQQDPGMELHLIHYSYGVNSTEKGDLSSESTVSRIRTEHFPLTLESARPSHTSQYLCASSFGQGNEQFFGPGTRLTVL.

V is TRBV2 and J is TRBJ2-3; D is unclear. The CDR3 contains 11 residues. Germline lookup yields CDR1 SNHLY and CDR2 FYNNEI. The V end was cut by 4 bases, the J end by 2 bases, with 1 base between. The CDR3 sequence: CASSATDTQYF. CDR3 DNA: TGTGCCAGCAGTGCCACAGATACGCAGTATTTT.

V gene TRBV27 combines with J gene TRBJ2-7, with D possibly being TRBD1 (6 bases). Germline CDR1 reads MNHEY; CDR2 reads SMNVEV (reference sequence). CDR3 length: 13 amino acids. The V and J ends lost 6 bases and 5 bases respectively, with 14 bases between them. For the CDR3, the DNA is TGTGCCAGCAGGGGGGCAGGGATCCACGAGCAGTACTTC. Its protein product is CASRGAGIHEQYF.

The rearrangement uses TRBV5-5 and TRBJ1-2, with no clear D. The V end lost 6 bases, the J end lost 8 bases, and 17 bases lay between the germline ends. The CDR3 contains 13 residues. CDR1 SGHKS and CDR2 YYEKEE come from the germline V gene (reference sequence). This chain's CDR3 is CASTLGGNTGYTF. The CDR3 bases are TGTGCCAGCACCCTTGGCGGGAACACCGGCTACACCTTC.